This T cell receptor beta chain was captured in a study of blood T cell repertoires in COVID-19. V was pared by 1 base and J by 1 base, with 10 bases between. The CDR3 extends over 15 amino acids. Germline loops: CDR1 LGHDT, CDR2 YNNKEL (reference sequence). Original data processing: It was from reference gene primer amplification that nucleated cell counts were estimated. Repertoires were generated with immunoSEQ multiplex PCR, while TCRdb's copy carries only in-frame clones and drops some. V, J and clone size derive from that table, while D and trimming were established from the DNA sequence. There are about 300,000 clones in the sample; 65% to 85% occur only once, and roughly 1.1% lies in the top ten.

The sequence was obtained from a woman between 50 and 59 years old with acute or convalescent COVID-19. The material sequenced was peripheral blood. V is TRBV3-1 (or the pseudogene TRBV3-2) and J is TRBJ1-2, with D hard to call. CDR3 sequence: CASSQVSGLNYGYTF. The CDR3 coding sequence is TGTGCCAGCAGCCAAGTTTCTGGACTTAACTATGGCTACACCTTC.